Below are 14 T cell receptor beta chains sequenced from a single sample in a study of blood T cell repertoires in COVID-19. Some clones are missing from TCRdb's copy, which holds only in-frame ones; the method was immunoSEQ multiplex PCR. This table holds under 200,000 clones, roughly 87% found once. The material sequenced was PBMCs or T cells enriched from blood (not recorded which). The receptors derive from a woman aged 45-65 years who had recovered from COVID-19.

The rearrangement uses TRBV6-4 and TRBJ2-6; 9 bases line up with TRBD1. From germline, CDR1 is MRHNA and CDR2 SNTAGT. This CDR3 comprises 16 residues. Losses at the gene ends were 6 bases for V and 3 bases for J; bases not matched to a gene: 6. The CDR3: CASRPQGAGGANVLTF. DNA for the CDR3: TGTGCCAGCAGACCACAGGGGGCCGGTGGGGCCAACGTCCTGACTTTC.

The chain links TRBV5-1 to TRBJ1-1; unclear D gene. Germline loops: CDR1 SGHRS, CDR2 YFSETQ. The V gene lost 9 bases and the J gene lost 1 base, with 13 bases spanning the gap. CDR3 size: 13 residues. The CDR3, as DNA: TGCGCCACGCGGGCCAGAGAGAACACTGAAGCTTTCTTT. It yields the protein CATRARENTEAFF.

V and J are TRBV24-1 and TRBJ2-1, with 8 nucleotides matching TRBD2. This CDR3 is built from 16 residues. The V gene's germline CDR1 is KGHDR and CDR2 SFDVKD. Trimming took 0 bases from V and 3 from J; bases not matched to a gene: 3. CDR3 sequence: CATSDLPSGSYNEQFF. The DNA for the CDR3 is TGTGCCACCAGTGATTTGCCCAGCGGGAGCTACAATGAGCAGTTCTTC.

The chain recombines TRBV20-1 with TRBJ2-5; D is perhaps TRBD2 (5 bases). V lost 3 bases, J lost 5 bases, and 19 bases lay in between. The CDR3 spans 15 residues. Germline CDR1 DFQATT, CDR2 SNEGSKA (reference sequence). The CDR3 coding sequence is TGCAGTGCTAGTCACCCTACCGGGGTGTCGGAGACCCAGTACTTC. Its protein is CSASHPTGVSETQYF.

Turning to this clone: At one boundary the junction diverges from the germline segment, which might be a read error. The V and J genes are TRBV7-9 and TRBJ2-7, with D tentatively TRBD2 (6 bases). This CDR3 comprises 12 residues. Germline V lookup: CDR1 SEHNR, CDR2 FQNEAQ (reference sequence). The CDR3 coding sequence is TGTGCCAGCAGCTTTCCCTCGGAGGGGCCTAACTTC. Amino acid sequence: CASSFPSEGPNF.

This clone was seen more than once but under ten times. In DNA, the CDR3 is TGTGCCAGCAGTGTTCAAAGCAATCAGCCCCAGCATTTT. Its protein is CASSVQSNQPQHF. This sequence joins TRBV27 and TRBJ1-5; D gene ambiguous. Between the trimmed V and J ends, which lost 5 bases and 1 base, there was a span of 6 bases. This CDR3 is 13 amino acids long. Germline CDR1 reads MNHEY; CDR2 reads SMNVEV (reference sequence).

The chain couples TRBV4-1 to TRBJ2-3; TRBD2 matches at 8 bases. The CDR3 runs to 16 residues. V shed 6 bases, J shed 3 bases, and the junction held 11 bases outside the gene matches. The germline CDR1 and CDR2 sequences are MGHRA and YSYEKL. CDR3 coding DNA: TGCGCCAGCAGTTACTACGGACTAGCTGCAACAGATACGCAGTATTTT. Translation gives CASSYYGLAATDTQYF.

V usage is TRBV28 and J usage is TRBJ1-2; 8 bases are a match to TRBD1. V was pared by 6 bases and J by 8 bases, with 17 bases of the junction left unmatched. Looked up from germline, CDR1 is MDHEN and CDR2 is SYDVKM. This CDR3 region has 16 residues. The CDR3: CASSLPAGGAAEGYTF. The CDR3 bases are TGTGCCAGCAGCCTCCCCGCAGGGGGCGCGGCAGAGGGCTACACCTTC.

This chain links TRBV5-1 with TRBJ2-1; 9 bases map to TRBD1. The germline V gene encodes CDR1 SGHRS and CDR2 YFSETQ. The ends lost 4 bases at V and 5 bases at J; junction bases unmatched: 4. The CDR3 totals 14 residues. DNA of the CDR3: TGCGCCAGCAGCGGGACAGGGTCCCACAATGAGCAGTTCTTC. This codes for CASSGTGSHNEQFF.

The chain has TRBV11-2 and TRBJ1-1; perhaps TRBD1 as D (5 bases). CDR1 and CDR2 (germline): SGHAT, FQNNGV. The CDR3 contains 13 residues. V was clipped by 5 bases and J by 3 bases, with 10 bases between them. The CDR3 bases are TGTGCCAGCAGCCTCTGGGGGGACACTGAAGCTTTCTTT. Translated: CASSLWGDTEAFF.

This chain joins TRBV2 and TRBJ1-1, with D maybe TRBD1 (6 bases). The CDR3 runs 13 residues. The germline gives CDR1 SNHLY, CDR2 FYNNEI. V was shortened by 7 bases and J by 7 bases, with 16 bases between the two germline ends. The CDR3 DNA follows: TGTGCCAGCAAAAGTAGGTCACAGGGTGAAGCTTTCTTT. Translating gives CASKSRSQGEAFF.

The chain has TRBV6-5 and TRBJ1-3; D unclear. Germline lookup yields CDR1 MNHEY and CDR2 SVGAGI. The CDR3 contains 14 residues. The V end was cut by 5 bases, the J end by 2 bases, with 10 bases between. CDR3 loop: CASSREAPGNTIYF. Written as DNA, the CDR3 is TGTGCCAGCAGTAGAGAAGCACCTGGAAACACCATATATTTT.

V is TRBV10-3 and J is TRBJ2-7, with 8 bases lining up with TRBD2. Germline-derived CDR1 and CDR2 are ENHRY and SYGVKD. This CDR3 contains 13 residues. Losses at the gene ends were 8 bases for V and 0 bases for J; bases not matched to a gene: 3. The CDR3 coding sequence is TGTGCCATCCGTGCGGGAGGCTCCTACGAGCAGTACTTC. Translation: CAIRAGGSYEQYF.

This CDR3 reads CASSPLGGGYETQYF. The CDR3, as DNA: TGTGCCAGCAGCCCGCTCGGGGGGGGGTACGAGACCCAGTACTTC. This chain uses TRBV6-5 with TRBJ2-5; 8 positions match TRBD2. V trimming: 6 bases; J trimming: 5 bases; junction bases outside the gene matches: 11. The CDR3 loop spans 15 amino acids. Germline assignment: CDR1 MNHEY and CDR2 SVGAGI.